One sample yielded the 30 T cell receptor beta chains listed below, sequenced in a study of CD4 T cells in relation to SARS-CoV-2 and coronaviruses. Method: immunoSEQ multiplex PCR; TCRdb's copy keeps in-frame clones and lacks some. The top ten hold 0.95% to 1.5% of the sample, which has around 41,000 clones, around 82% seen once. These receptors lack a known antigen. Input material: naive CD4+ T cells from PBMCs, cultured in vitro. Subset indicated: naive CD4+ T cells isolated by negative enrichment. The receptor source for this set is an adult with COVID-19.

This chain links TRBV28 with TRBJ1-2, with D hard to call. Germline CDR1 MDHEN, CDR2 SYDVKM. The CDR3 is 12 amino acids. V was trimmed by 6 bases and J by 1 base, leaving 6 bases between them. CDR3 amino acids: CASRVSNYGYTF. CDR3 nucleotide sequence: TGTGCCAGCAGGGTCAGTAACTATGGCTACACCTTC.

V gene TRBV5-5 combines with J gene TRBJ1-2, with D uncertain. Looked up from germline, CDR1 is SGHKS and CDR2 is YYEKEE (reference sequence). V lost 0 bases to trimming and J lost 5 bases, with 5 bases between them. This CDR3 comprises 12 residues. CDR3 in amino acids: CASSLGDYGYTF. The CDR3 DNA reads as TGTGCCAGCAGCTTGGGGGATTATGGCTACACCTTC.

The V call is TRBV14, the J call TRBJ1-3; 7 bases line up with TRBD1. The CDR3 is 16 residues long. Germline V gives CDR1 SGHDN, CDR2 FVKESK. After removal of 1 base from V and 8 bases from J, the junction contained 11 bases not matched to a gene. The CDR3 nucleotides read TGTGCCAGCAGCCAAGTCGCGACAGGGTTCCTGCACACCATATATTTT. Protein product: CASSQVATGFLHTIYF. The full variable domain, in which reference TRBV14 and TRBJ1-3 provide the parts outside the CDR3, is EAGVTQFPSHSVIEKGQTVTLRCDPISGHDNLYWYRRVMGKEIKFLLHFVKESKQDESGMPNNRFLAERTGGTYSTLKVQPAELEDSGVYFCASSQVATGFLHTIYFGEGSWLTVV.

The rearrangement uses TRBV10-2 and TRBJ2-7; 10 positions agree with TRBD2. The CDR3 extends over 16 amino acids. J was trimmed by 4 bases and V by 1 base; bases with no gene match: 7. Germline lookup yields CDR1 WSHSY and CDR2 SAAADI. The CDR3 here is CASSEYSGRAGYEQYF. The CDR3 nucleotides are TGCGCCAGCAGTGAGTACAGCGGGAGGGCCGGATACGAGCAGTACTTC.

The V and J genes are TRBV11-2 and TRBJ2-7, with 7 bases identical to TRBD2. Germline loops: CDR1 SGHAT, CDR2 FQNNGV. The ends lost 6 bases at V and 2 bases at J; junction bases unmatched: 13. This CDR3 spans 16 amino acids. The CDR3 DNA sequence: TGTGCCAGCAGATCGCTGGGGAGCGGGACTCCCTACGAGCAGTACTTC. It yields the protein CASRSLGSGTPYEQYF.

V and J are TRBV30 and TRBJ1-5; 8 bases line up with TRBD1. Germline CDR1 and CDR2: GTSNPN and SVGIG (reference sequence). This CDR3 spans 15 amino acids. V was clipped by 2 bases and J by 2 bases; unmatched bases: 5. The CDR3 sequence is CAWSIGTGGNQPQHF. The CDR3 nucleotides are TGTGCCTGGAGTATCGGGACAGGAGGCAATCAGCCCCAGCATTTT.

The chain combines TRBV19 with TRBJ1-2; TRBD1 is a possible D gene (5 bases). V lost 3 bases, J lost 8 bases, and 10 bases lay in between. Germline lookup yields CDR1 LNHDA and CDR2 SQIVND (reference sequence). The length of the CDR3 is 12 residues. The CDR3 DNA reads as TGTGCCAGTAGTATGGGGGAATACGGCTACACCTTC. It is translated as CASSMGEYGYTF.

The chain couples TRBV2 to TRBJ2-7, with 11 bases fitting TRBD2. CDR1 and CDR2 (germline): SNHLY, FYNNEI. The ends lost 2 bases at V and 2 bases at J; junction bases unmatched: 5. CDR3 length: 16 residues. The chain's CDR3 is CASSERLAGKTYEQYF. As DNA, the CDR3 is TGTGCCAGCAGTGAAAGACTAGCGGGAAAAACCTACGAGCAGTACTTC.

The rearrangement links TRBV18 to TRBJ2-7, with 7 bases identical to TRBD1. Per the germline V gene, CDR1 is KGHSH and CDR2 is LQKENI. The CDR3 runs to 13 residues. V trimming: 4 bases; J trimming: 3 bases; junction bases outside the gene matches: 3. CDR3 sequence (DNA): TGTGCCAGCTCACGAGGGACAGTCTACGAGCAGTACTTC. Encoded protein: CASSRGTVYEQYF.

This rearrangement joins TRBV4-2 to TRBJ2-7; 12 nucleotides line up with TRBD2. CDR1 and CDR2 from the germline V gene are LGHNA and YNFKEQ. The V segment lost 3 bases and the J segment 2 bases; nucleotides outside the gene matches: 8. CDR3 length: 17 amino acids. CDR3 in amino acids: CASSQELAGGPPYEQYF. CDR3 sequence (DNA): TGTGCCAGCAGCCAGGAACTAGCGGGAGGTCCCCCCTACGAGCAGTACTTC.

The chain uses TRBV19 and TRBJ2-2; a possible D gene is TRBD2 (6 bases). Germline V gives CDR1 LNHDA, CDR2 SQIVND (reference sequence). Trimming stripped 2 bases from V and 5 bases from J, with 9 bases between. The CDR3 length is 14 residues. CDR3 protein: CASSIIGGTGELFF. The CDR3 nucleotides are TGTGCCAGTAGTATAATTGGGGGGACCGGGGAGCTGTTTTTT.

In its sample, this clone was seen a few times. The J gene is TRBJ2-7, the V gene TRBV7-2; 12 nucleotides agree with TRBD2. The CDR3 is 14 residues long. Trimming took 7 bases from V and 2 from J; bases not matched to a gene: 3. Germline CDR1 is SGHTA and CDR2 is FQGNSA. The CDR3 is CASTGLAGPYEQYF. CDR3 nucleotides: TGTGCCAGCACCGGACTAGCGGGACCCTACGAGCAGTACTTC.

The chain recombines TRBV7-3 with TRBJ2-2; 7 positions match TRBD2. The CDR3 totals 18 residues. Germline V gene lookup returns CDR1 SGHTA and CDR2 FQGTGA. With 3 bases clipped from V and 6 bases from J, the junction kept 16 bases outside the gene matches. CDR3 coding DNA: TGTGCCAGCAGCTTCTCCCCCCCCAGCGGGATGTGGTCCGGGGAGCTGTTTTTT. This gives the protein CASSFSPPSGMWSGELFF.

The chain carries TRBV7-9 and TRBJ2-2; no clear D. Germline V CDR1 and CDR2: SEHNR, FQNEAQ (reference sequence). The CDR3 spans 15 residues. Trimming removed 1 base from V and 2 bases from J, with 8 bases in between. The CDR3 sequence: CASSLGPANTGELFF. Written as DNA, the CDR3 is TGTGCCAGCAGCTTAGGACCCGCCAACACCGGGGAGCTGTTTTTT. The variable domain in full, completed from reference TRBV7-9 and TRBJ2-2, reads DTGVSQNPRHKITKRGQNVTFRCDPISEHNRLYWYRQTLGQGPEFLTYFQNEAQLEKSRLLSDRFSAERPKGSFSTLEIQRTEQGDSAMYLCASSLGPANTGELFFGEGSRLTVL.

The V call is TRBV5-1, the J call TRBJ2-1; 7 nucleotides match TRBD1. Germline CDR1 is SGHRS and CDR2 is YFSETQ. This CDR3 is built from 14 residues. V shed 3 bases and J 8 bases; nucleotides not matched to a gene: 8. Here the CDR3 DNA reads TGCGCCAGCAGCTACAGGGGTTTTGACGATGAGCAGTTCTTC. This translates into CASSYRGFDDEQFF.

The chain links TRBV18 to TRBJ2-1; maybe TRBD2 (6 bases). CDR1 and CDR2 (germline): KGHSH, LQKENI. The CDR3 extends over 12 amino acids. V was clipped by 5 bases and J by 7 bases, with 9 bases between them. The CDR3 nucleotides read TGTGCCAGCTCATGGGAGGAGAATGAGCAGTTCTTC. It translates to CASSWEENEQFF.

The chain is built from TRBV19 and TRBJ1-2, with D maybe TRBD1 (6 bases). The V gene lost 3 bases and the J gene lost 8 bases, with 13 bases spanning the gap. The CDR3 runs to 13 residues. CDR1 LNHDA and CDR2 SQIVND come from the germline V gene (reference sequence). CDR3 sequence: CASSILTGWGYTF. The DNA of the CDR3 is TGTGCCAGTAGTATCCTGACAGGCTGGGGCTACACCTTC.

The chain is built from TRBV19 and TRBJ2-3; D gene unclear. CDR1 LNHDA and CDR2 SQIVND come from the germline V gene (reference sequence). Trimming pared 6 bases from V and 3 bases from J, leaving 10 bases between. This CDR3 spans 13 amino acids. CDR3 in amino acids: CASSPVRTDTQYF. CDR3 bases: TGTGCCAGTAGCCCCGTGAGGACAGATACGCAGTATTTT. Drawing the rest from reference TRBV19 and TRBJ2-3, the complete variable domain is DGGITQSPKYLFRKEGQNVTLSCEQNLNHDAMYWYRQDPGQGLRLIYYSQIVNDFQKGDIAEGYSVSREKKESFPLTVTSAQKNPTAFYLCASSPVRTDTQYFGPGTRLTVL.

This clone was picked up a small number of times. J is TRBJ1-1 and V is TRBV2; TRBD1 is a possible D gene (5 bases). V was shortened by 8 bases and J by 2 bases, with 9 bases between the two germline ends. The CDR3 contains 12 residues. CDR1 and CDR2 (germline): SNHLY, FYNNEI. This CDR3 reads CASGGANTEAFF. The CDR3 DNA reads TGTGCCAGCGGCGGGGCAAACACTGAAGCTTTCTTT.

This clone has a handful of counts. V is TRBV5-4 and J is TRBJ2-3, with a weak D call TRBD2 (5 bases). Germline V gene lookup returns CDR1 SGHNT and CDR2 YYREEE (reference sequence). This CDR3 region has 13 residues. Trimming left V 3 bases short and J 5 bases short, with 10 bases between. The CDR3: CASSWRVGDTQYF. The CDR3 bases are TGTGCCAGCAGCTGGCGGGTTGGAGATACGCAGTATTTT.

The chain uses TRBV10-3 and TRBJ1-1; 10 bases line up with TRBD1. This CDR3 region has 13 residues. The germline CDR1 and CDR2 sequences are ENHRY and SYGVKD. The junction had 1 base not matched to a gene; V was cut back by 6 bases and J by 3 bases. In DNA form, the CDR3 reads TGTGCCATCAGGGGGACAGGGGACACTGAAGCTTTCTTT. The encoded protein is CAIRGTGDTEAFF.

The rearrangement joins TRBV5-5 to TRBJ2-7, with 8 positions matching TRBD1. The CDR3 length is 14 residues. J gave up 3 bases and V 5 bases, and 7 bases lay outside the gene matches. CDR1 and CDR2 from the germline V gene are SGHKS and YYEKEE (reference sequence). DNA of the CDR3: TGTGCCAGCAGTTCCCGGACAGGGAGCTACGAGCAGTACTTC. Protein: CASSSRTGSYEQYF.

The chain carries TRBV28 and TRBJ1-6; D unclear. Germline assignment: CDR1 MDHEN and CDR2 SYDVKM. The CDR3 extends over 14 amino acids. The V end lost 3 bases, the J end lost 7 bases, and 10 bases lay between the germline ends. CDR3: CASSLAGENSPLHF. For the CDR3, the DNA is TGTGCCAGCAGTTTGGCGGGAGAGAATTCACCCCTCCACTTT.

This clone was seen more than once but under ten times. The CDR3 protein is CASSQDPGSESPLHF. CDR3 coding DNA: TGTGCCAGCAGCCAAGACCCAGGGTCGGAATCACCCCTCCACTTT. The J gene is TRBJ1-6, the V gene TRBV3-1 (or the pseudogene TRBV3-2); perhaps TRBD1 as D (5 bases). V lost 0 bases to trimming and J lost 10 bases, with 13 bases between them. The length of the CDR3 is 15 residues. Germline V gives CDR1 LGHDT, CDR2 YNNKEL (reference sequence).

The chain has TRBV5-4 and TRBJ2-1; D uncertain. The CDR3 is made up of 13 amino acids. The V and J ends lost 4 bases and 9 bases respectively, with 14 bases between them. CDR1 SGHNT and CDR2 YYREEE come from the germline V gene (reference sequence). CDR3 DNA sequence: TGTGCCAGCAGCGCAAGCTTGAGGAGTGAGCAGTTCTTC. It is translated as CASSASLRSEQFF. Supplemented by reference TRBV5-4 and TRBJ2-1, the full variable domain reads ETGVTQSPTHLIKTRGQQVTLRCSSQSGHNTVSWYQQALGQGPQFIFQYYREEENGRGNFPPRFSGLQFPNYSSELNVNALELDDSALYLCASSASLRSEQFFGPGTRLTVL.

V usage is TRBV28 and J usage is TRBJ2-4; 10 nucleotides align to TRBD2. The V segment lost 5 bases and the J segment 2 bases; nucleotides outside the gene matches: 3. The CDR3 runs to 15 residues. The germline CDR1 and CDR2 sequences are MDHEN and SYDVKM. CDR3 DNA sequence: TGTGCCAGCAGTGAGCGGGGGGGATCCAAAAACATTCAGTACTTC. This gives the protein CASSERGGSKNIQYF.

This chain uses TRBV28 with TRBJ1-2; the D gene is possibly TRBD1 (6 bases). With 3 bases removed from V and 2 bases from J, the gap between germline ends came to 13 bases. CDR1 and CDR2 from the germline V gene are MDHEN and SYDVKM. The CDR3 covers 15 residues. CDR3 nucleotides: TGTGCCAGCAGTTTTTCGTCACAGGGAAACTATGGCTACACCTTC. Encoded protein: CASSFSSQGNYGYTF.

The CDR3 sequence: CASSPTGEGAREQFF. The DNA of the CDR3 is TGTGCCAGCAGTCCAACTGGGGAGGGGGCGAGGGAGCAGTTCTTC. V is TRBV6-2 or TRBV6-3 and J is TRBJ2-1; D may be TRBD1 or TRBD2 (7 bases each). Germline CDR1 is MNHEY and CDR2 is SVGEGT. The CDR3 runs 15 residues. V lost 5 bases and J lost 10, with 21 bases in between.

The V gene is TRBV5-4, the J gene TRBJ1-6; D is unresolved. With 4 bases removed from V and 5 bases from J, the gap between germline ends came to 13 bases. Germline lookup yields CDR1 SGHNT and CDR2 YYREEE (reference sequence). CDR3 length: 15 amino acids. The CDR3, as DNA: TGTGCCAGCAGCCGAAGTTTAGGCAATAATTCACCCCTCCACTTT. It specifies CASSRSLGNNSPLHF.

This clone was detected only once. The rearrangement links TRBV11-2 to TRBJ2-1; no definite D call. Trimming left V 6 bases short and J 3 bases short, with 12 bases between. The CDR3 is 14 residues long. The germline CDR1 and CDR2 sequences are SGHAT and FQNNGV. CDR3 DNA: TGTGCCAGCAGTCCCATTGTGGGCTACAATGAGCAGTTCTTC. This gives the protein CASSPIVGYNEQFF.